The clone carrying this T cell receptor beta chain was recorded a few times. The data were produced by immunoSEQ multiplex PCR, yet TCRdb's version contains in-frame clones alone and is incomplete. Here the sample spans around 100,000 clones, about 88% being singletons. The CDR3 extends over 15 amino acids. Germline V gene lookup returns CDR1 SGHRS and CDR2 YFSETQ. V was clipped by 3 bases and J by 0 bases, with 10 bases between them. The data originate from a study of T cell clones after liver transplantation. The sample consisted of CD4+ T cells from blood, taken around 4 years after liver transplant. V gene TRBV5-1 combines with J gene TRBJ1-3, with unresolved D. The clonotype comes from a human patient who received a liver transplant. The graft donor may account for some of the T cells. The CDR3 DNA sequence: TGCGCCAGCAGCTCCGACCCTTTCTCTGGAAACACCATATATTTT. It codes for CASSSDPFSGNTIYF.